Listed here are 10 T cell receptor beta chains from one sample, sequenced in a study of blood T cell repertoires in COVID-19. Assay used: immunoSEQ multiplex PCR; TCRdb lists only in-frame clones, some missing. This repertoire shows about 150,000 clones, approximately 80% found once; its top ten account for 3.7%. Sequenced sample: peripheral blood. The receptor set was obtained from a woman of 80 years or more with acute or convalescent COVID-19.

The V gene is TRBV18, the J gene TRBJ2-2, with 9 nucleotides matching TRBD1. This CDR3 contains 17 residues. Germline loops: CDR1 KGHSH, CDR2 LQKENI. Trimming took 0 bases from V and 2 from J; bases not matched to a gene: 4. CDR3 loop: CASSPPDRGSNTGELFF. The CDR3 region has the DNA TGTGCCAGCTCACCACCGGACAGGGGTTCAAACACCGGGGAGCTGTTTTTT.

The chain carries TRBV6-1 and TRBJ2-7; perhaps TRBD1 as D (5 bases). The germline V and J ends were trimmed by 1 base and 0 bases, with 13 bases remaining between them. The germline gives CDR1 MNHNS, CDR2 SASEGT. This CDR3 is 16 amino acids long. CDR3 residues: CASSEGHRFHSYEQYF. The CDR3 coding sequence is TGTGCCAGCAGTGAAGGACACAGGTTTCACTCCTACGAGCAGTACTTC.

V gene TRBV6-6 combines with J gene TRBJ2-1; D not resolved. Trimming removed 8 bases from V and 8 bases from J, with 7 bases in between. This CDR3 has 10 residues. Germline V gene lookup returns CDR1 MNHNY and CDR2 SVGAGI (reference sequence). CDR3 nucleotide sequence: TGTGCCAGCTCTATGTATGAGCAGTTCTTC. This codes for CASSMYEQFF.

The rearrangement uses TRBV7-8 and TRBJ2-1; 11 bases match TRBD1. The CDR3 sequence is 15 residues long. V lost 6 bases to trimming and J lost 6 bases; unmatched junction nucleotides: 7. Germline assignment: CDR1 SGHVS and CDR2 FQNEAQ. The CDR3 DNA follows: TGTGCCAGCAGTCCTGGACAGGGGGCGGTCAATGAGCAGTTCTTC. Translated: CASSPGQGAVNEQFF.

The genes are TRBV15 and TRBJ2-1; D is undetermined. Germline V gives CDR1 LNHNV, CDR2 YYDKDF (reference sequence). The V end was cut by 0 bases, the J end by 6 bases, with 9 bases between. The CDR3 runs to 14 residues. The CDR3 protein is CATSRDSRFNEQFF. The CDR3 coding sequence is TGTGCCACCAGCAGAGATAGTAGATTCAATGAGCAGTTCTTC.

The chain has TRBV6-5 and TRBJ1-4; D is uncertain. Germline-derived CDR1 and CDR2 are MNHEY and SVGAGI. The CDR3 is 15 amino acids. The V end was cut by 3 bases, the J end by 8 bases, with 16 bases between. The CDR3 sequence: CASSYESALREKLFF. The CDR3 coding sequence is TGTGCCAGCAGTTATGAGTCAGCTCTCAGGGAAAAACTGTTTTTT.

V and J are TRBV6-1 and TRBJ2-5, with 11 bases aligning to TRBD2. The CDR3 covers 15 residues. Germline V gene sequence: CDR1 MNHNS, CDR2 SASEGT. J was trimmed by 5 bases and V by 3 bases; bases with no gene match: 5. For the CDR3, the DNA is TGTGCCAGCAGTGACCAACTAGCGGGGGTGGAGACCCAGTACTTC. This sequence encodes CASSDQLAGVETQYF.

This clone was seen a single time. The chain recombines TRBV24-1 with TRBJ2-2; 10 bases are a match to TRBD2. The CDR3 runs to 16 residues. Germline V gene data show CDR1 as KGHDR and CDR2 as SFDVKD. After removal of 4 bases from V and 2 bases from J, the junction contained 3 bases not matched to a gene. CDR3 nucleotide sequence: TGTGCCACCAGTGACGTAGCGGGAGGAAACACCGGGGAGCTGTTTTTT. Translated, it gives CATSDVAGGNTGELFF.

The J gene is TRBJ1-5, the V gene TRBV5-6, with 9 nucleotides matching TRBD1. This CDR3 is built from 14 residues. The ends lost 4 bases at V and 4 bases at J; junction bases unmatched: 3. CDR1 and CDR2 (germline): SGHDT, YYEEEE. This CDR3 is CASSGTGQNQPQHF. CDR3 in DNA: TGTGCCAGCAGCGGGACAGGGCAGAATCAGCCCCAGCATTTT.

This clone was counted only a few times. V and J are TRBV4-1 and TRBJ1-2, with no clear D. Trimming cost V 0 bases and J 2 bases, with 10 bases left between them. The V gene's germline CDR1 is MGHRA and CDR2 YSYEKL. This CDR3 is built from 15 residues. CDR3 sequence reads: CASSQDVAKNYGYTF. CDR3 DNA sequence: TGCGCCAGCAGCCAAGATGTGGCAAAAAACTATGGCTACACCTTC.